Each of the 9 T cell receptor beta chains below was sequenced from the same sample in a study of CD8+ T cells in alopecia areata. The treatment is: oral pan-JAK inhibitor, 5-10 mg twice daily. The authors extracted RNA and reverse transcribed it into cDNA as the sequencing template. The data were produced by immunoSEQ multiplex PCR, yet TCRdb's version contains in-frame clones alone and is incomplete. The sample holds 80,000 to 100,000 clones, roughly 46% seen once. Sample: CD8+ T cells sorted from blood, taken at week 24, from a patient treated with tofacitinib. These receptors were obtained from a human donor with alopecia areata.

This clone turned up a few times. This chain uses TRBV29-1 with TRBJ1-1; D not certain. The germline gives CDR1 SQVTM, CDR2 ANQGSEA. V was cut by 5 bases and J by 4 bases, with 8 bases left in between. This CDR3 contains 11 residues. The CDR3 DNA follows: TGCAGCGTTCCACGGGGCACTGAAGCTTTCTTT. Residues: CSVPRGTEAFF.

The gene calls are TRBV29-1 and TRBJ2-1; D is perhaps TRBD1 (6 bases). The V end was cut by 5 bases, the J end by 7 bases, with 12 bases between. Germline V gene lookup returns CDR1 SQVTM and CDR2 ANQGSEA. CDR3 size: 12 residues. CDR3 DNA: TGCAGCGTTAGGACAGTGGGAAATGAGCAGTTCTTC. It translates to CSVRTVGNEQFF.

This clone was picked up a small number of times. This rearrangement joins TRBV27 to TRBJ1-1; 11 positions match TRBD1. The V gene end was trimmed by 6 bases and the J gene end by 0 bases; junction bases not matched to a gene: 12. Germline V gene lookup returns CDR1 MNHEY and CDR2 SMNVEV (reference sequence). CDR3 length equals 18 residues. The CDR3 region is CASSETGTGGSMNTEAFF. The CDR3 bases are TGTGCCAGCAGCGAGACCGGGACAGGGGGAAGCATGAACACTGAAGCTTTCTTT.

The table lists this clone with a few counts. The rearrangement uses TRBV7-9 and TRBJ1-2; 8 bases agree with TRBD1. The germline gives CDR1 SEHNR, CDR2 FQNEAQ (reference sequence). This CDR3 region has 16 residues. V dropped 1 base and J dropped 3; count of bases not matched to a gene: 7. The CDR3 DNA reads as TGTGCCAGCAGCTTAGGTCGACAGGGGCTCGACTATGGCTACACCTTC. This translates into CASSLGRQGLDYGYTF.

CDR3 protein: CAGLRQGPNGSGYF. For the CDR3, the DNA is TGTGCCGGCCTAAGACAGGGTCCTAATGGGTCGGGGTACTTC. The chain joins TRBV28 to TRBJ2-7, with 7 bases identical to TRBD1. The CDR3 totals 14 residues. The V gene end was trimmed by 11 bases and the J gene end by 12 bases; junction bases not matched to a gene: 22. Germline values: CDR1 MDHEN, CDR2 SYDVKM.

This rearrangement joins TRBV11-2 to TRBJ2-7, with D tentatively TRBD2 (6 bases). Germline values: CDR1 SGHAT, CDR2 FQNNGV. The length of the CDR3 is 13 residues. V lost 5 bases and J 6 bases, leaving 14 bases between the germline ends. This CDR3 reads CASSQRFGSEQYF. CDR3 DNA sequence: TGTGCCAGCAGCCAGAGGTTCGGGAGCGAGCAGTACTTC.

The sample holds one count of this clone. This chain connects TRBV5-1 to TRBJ2-1, with 9 bases fitting TRBD1. The CDR3 extends over 16 amino acids. The V gene end was trimmed by 4 bases and the J gene end by 0 bases; junction bases not matched to a gene: 5. Germline V CDR1 and CDR2: SGHRS, YFSETQ. Here the CDR3 DNA reads TGCGCCAGCAGCCCAGGACAGGGGAGCTCCTACAATGAGCAGTTCTTC. Protein: CASSPGQGSSYNEQFF.

This clone was detected only once. CDR3 sequence (DNA): TGCGCCAGCAGCCCCCGTACACTCTACGAGCAGTACTTC. It is translated as CASSPRTLYEQYF. This chain links TRBV4-1 with TRBJ2-7; D not certain. The CDR3 extends over 13 amino acids. V lost 4 bases, J lost 3 bases, and 10 bases lay in between. Germline CDR1 is MGHRA and CDR2 is YSYEKL.

J is TRBJ1-2 and V is TRBV9; TRBD1 aligns across 8 bases. Per germline, CDR1 SGDLS and CDR2 YYNGEE. This CDR3 region has 14 residues. V was clipped by 2 bases and J by 7 bases; unmatched bases: 7. In nucleotides, the CDR3 is TGTGCCAGCAGCGTGTCCAGGGGGCAGGCTGGCTACACCTTC. Its translation: CASSVSRGQAGYTF. Full variable domain (missing parts from reference TRBV9 and TRBJ1-2): DSGVTQTPKHLITATGQRVTLRCSPRSGDLSVYWYQQSLDQGLQFLIQYYNGEERAKGNILERFSAQQFPDLHSELNLSSLELGDSALYFCASSVSRGQAGYTFGSGTRLTVV.